The clone carrying this T cell receptor (beta chain) has a count of ten or more. Antigen specificity is unknown. The CDR3 contains 13 residues. V dropped 0 bases and J dropped 1 base, with 5 bases sitting between them. CDR1 SQVTM and CDR2 ANQGSEA come from the germline V gene. TCRdb re-analysed the 5' RACE reads in MiXCR, keeping a single row per CDR3 protein. The sample carries about 120,000 distinct CDR3 sequences, about 6.8% recorded once. These data come from a study of T cells after yellow fever vaccination. Study-level points and caveats: Booster samples showed a return of most primary-vaccination clones (approximately 96% CD4, 80% to 90% CD8).

The rearrangement uses TRBV29-1 and TRBJ2-3; no firm D call. The material was CD4+ T cells sorted from PBMCs, obtained around 45 days after the first yellow fever vaccination. This receptor was identified in a young man who received the YFV17D yellow fever vaccine. Written as DNA, the CDR3 is TGCAGCGTTGAAGATCCAGGCACAGATACGCAGTATTTT. Protein product: CSVEDPGTDTQYF.